These 26 T cell receptor beta chains came from one sample sequenced in a study of OX40 agonist ivuxolimab in advanced cancers. Sequenced by immunoSEQ multiplex PCR; TCRdb stores in-frame clones only, minus some. Counted here are around 92,000 clones, around 94% occurring once; the ten biggest clones make up around 0.28%. Source: CD4+ or CD8+ T cells sorted from blood, taken in a trial of the OX40 agonist ivuxolimab. The receptors come from an adult with an advanced solid tumor such as melanoma, head and neck, liver or kidney cancer.

V and J are TRBV19 and TRBJ2-3; D unresolved. This CDR3 contains 15 residues. Trimming left V 0 bases short and J 6 bases short, with 13 bases between. Germline values: CDR1 LNHDA, CDR2 SQIVND (reference sequence). The CDR3 sequence: CASSIDGRPWDTQYF. In DNA, the CDR3 is TGTGCCAGTAGTATAGACGGCAGGCCATGGGATACGCAGTATTTT.

This clone was detected only once. The CDR3 protein is CASSLTLNRWTSPTNEQFF. DNA of the CDR3: TGTGCCAGCAGCTTAACCTTAAATCGGTGGACTAGCCCCACCAATGAGCAGTTCTTC. The chain recombines TRBV7-9 with TRBJ2-1, with 8 positions matching TRBD2. The length of the CDR3 is 19 residues. Germline V gene lookup returns CDR1 SEHNR and CDR2 FQNEAQ (reference sequence). Unmatched junction bases numbered 18, after V lost 2 bases and J lost 6 bases.

This clone was counted between two and nine times. V gene TRBV23-1 combines with J gene TRBJ2-7; 7 bases are shared with TRBD1. TRBV23-1 is annotated as an ORF whose role is uncertain. There are 15 residues in the CDR3. With 0 bases clipped from V and 3 bases from J, the junction kept 5 bases outside the gene matches. CDR3 amino acids: CASSQSIGQDYEQYV. The CDR3 nucleotides read TGCGCCAGCAGTCAATCGATTGGACAGGACTACGAGCAGTACGTC.

V usage is TRBV5-1 and J usage is TRBJ2-3, with 15 bases matching TRBD2. The CDR3 runs to 17 residues. From germline, CDR1 is SGHRS and CDR2 YFSETQ. The ends lost 5 bases at V and 3 bases at J; junction bases unmatched: 7. The CDR3 loop is CASRIGLAGGRTDTQYF. CDR3 nucleotide sequence: TGCGCCAGCAGGATCGGACTAGCGGGGGGGCGGACAGATACGCAGTATTTT.

V is TRBV28 and J is TRBJ2-7; TRBD2 aligns across 10 bases. Germline CDR1 is MDHEN and CDR2 is SYDVKM. With 4 bases clipped from V and 4 bases from J, the junction kept 7 bases outside the gene matches. This CDR3 spans 15 amino acids. The CDR3 sequence: CASSSLAGGMYEQYF. CDR3 coding DNA: TGTGCCAGCAGTTCATTAGCGGGGGGCATGTACGAGCAGTACTTC.

The chain joins TRBV5-1 to TRBJ1-4, with no clear D. CDR3 length: 14 residues. From germline, CDR1 is SGHRS and CDR2 YFSETQ. Trimming took off 2 bases at V and 7 bases at J, with 12 bases between the two ends. The CDR3 sequence: CASSFRPGGEKLFF. CDR3 DNA: TGCGCCAGCAGCTTTCGGCCCGGCGGTGAAAAACTGTTTTTT.

The chain carries TRBV11-1 and TRBJ2-3; 11 positions agree with TRBD2. Germline V CDR1 and CDR2: SGHAT, FQDESV (reference sequence). Trimming cost V 5 bases and J 5 bases; bases outside gene matches: 6. The CDR3 extends over 15 amino acids. The CDR3 bases are TGTGCCAGCAGCGCCACTAGCGGGGGTGGAGATACGCAGTATTTT. This gives the protein CASSATSGGGDTQYF.

The chain links TRBV19 to TRBJ2-5, with 15 positions matching TRBD2. The CDR3 is 17 amino acids. In germline, CDR1 is LNHDA, CDR2 SQIVND (reference sequence). V trimming: 4 bases; J trimming: 11 bases; junction bases outside the gene matches: 14. CDR3 DNA: TGTGCCAGTAGTAAGAGGACTAGCGGGGGGGCTGCCTGGGAGCAGTACTTC. Encoded protein: CASSKRTSGGAAWEQYF.

The chain carries TRBV7-9 and TRBJ1-3; D might be TRBD1 (5 bases). The CDR3 covers 14 residues. V was cut by 7 bases and J by 0 bases, with 10 bases left in between. The germline V gene encodes CDR1 SEHNR and CDR2 FQNEAQ (reference sequence). CDR3 nucleotides: TGTGCCAGCAACTACAGGAACTCTGGAAACACCATATATTTT. The encoded protein is CASNYRNSGNTIYF.

CDR3: CASKGMQWGNQPQHF. In DNA, the CDR3 is TGTGCCAGCAAGGGGATGCAGTGGGGCAATCAGCCCCAGCATTTT. The chain has TRBV28 and TRBJ1-5, with D tentatively TRBD1 (5 bases). The CDR3 contains 15 residues. Germline V lookup: CDR1 MDHEN, CDR2 SYDVKM. V was shortened by 7 bases and J by 2 bases, with 15 bases between the two germline ends.

V gene TRBV15 combines with J gene TRBJ2-5; D is undetermined. The CDR3 has 13 residues. Germline V lookup: CDR1 LNHNV, CDR2 YYDKDF (reference sequence). V was pared by 1 base and J by 2 bases, with 5 bases between. CDR3 region: CATSRGLQETQYF. The CDR3 coding sequence is TGTGCCACCAGCAGAGGCCTGCAAGAGACCCAGTACTTC.

The chain combines TRBV12-5 with TRBJ1-3; D gene unclear. The CDR3 totals 16 residues. Germline CDR1 is LGHNT and CDR2 is FRNRAP. V was trimmed by 6 bases and J by 0 bases, leaving 15 bases between them. CDR3 region: CASGSWSSGSGNTIYF. DNA of the CDR3: TGTGCTAGTGGGTCATGGTCATCTGGCTCTGGAAACACCATATATTTT.

This clone was recorded only once. The gene calls are TRBV29-1 and TRBJ1-1; D ambiguous. In germline, CDR1 is SQVTM, CDR2 ANQGSEA. V was cut by 4 bases and J by 4 bases, with 13 bases left in between. There are 13 residues in the CDR3. The CDR3 reads CSVAAAKGTEAFF. The CDR3 nucleotides read TGCAGCGTTGCGGCGGCAAAGGGCACTGAAGCTTTCTTT.

This clone was found once. This chain links TRBV28 with TRBJ1-6; 8 bases align to TRBD1. CDR1 MDHEN and CDR2 SYDVKM come from the germline V gene. The J segment lost 9 bases and the V segment lost 3 bases, leaving 4 bases of the junction unmatched. The CDR3 covers 14 residues. This CDR3 is CASSLGTGFSPLHF. The CDR3 region has the DNA TGTGCCAGCAGTTTGGGGACAGGATTTTCACCCCTCCACTTT.

This clone was observed once. V and J are TRBV2 and TRBJ1-5; the match to TRBD1 covers 7 bases. V lost 6 bases to trimming and J lost 1 base; unmatched junction nucleotides: 9. Germline lookup yields CDR1 SNHLY and CDR2 FYNNEI. The CDR3 consists of 16 residues. The CDR3 region has the DNA TGTGCCAGCAGCGCGGCCCTGACAGGGAGCAATCAGCCCCAGCATTTT. This codes for CASSAALTGSNQPQHF.

The chain employs TRBV6-5 and TRBJ1-2; 9 nucleotides align to TRBD1. V was clipped by 6 bases and J by 0 bases; unmatched bases: 2. Per germline, CDR1 MNHEY and CDR2 SVGAGI. The CDR3 totals 14 residues. The CDR3 coding sequence is TGTGCCAGCAGGGGACAGGGTTCTAACTATGGCTACACCTTC. Translating it yields CASRGQGSNYGYTF.

V and J are TRBV6-6 and TRBJ1-4; D is unresolved. Germline loops: CDR1 MNHNY, CDR2 SVGAGI (reference sequence). The germline V and J ends were trimmed by 5 bases and 3 bases, with 10 bases remaining between them. This CDR3 spans 14 amino acids. The CDR3 protein is CASSPSGANEKLFF. In nucleotides, the CDR3 is TGTGCCAGCAGTCCATCGGGAGCTAATGAAAAACTGTTTTTT.

This rearrangement joins TRBV2 to TRBJ1-2; D remains ambiguous. Trimming removed 1 base at V and 7 bases at J, with 10 bases between. The CDR3 spans 13 residues. The germline V gene has CDR1 SNHLY and CDR2 FYNNEI. CDR3 coding DNA: TGTGCCAGCAGTGAAGTCCGCAGGACTGGCTACACCTTC. Its protein is CASSEVRRTGYTF.

The chain has TRBV6-1 and TRBJ1-1; no firm D call. This CDR3 contains 14 residues. V shed 6 bases and J shed 4 bases, with 15 bases lying between them. Germline V gene data show CDR1 as MNHNS and CDR2 as SASEGT. The CDR3 loop is CASRRVFGGTEAFF. CDR3 in DNA: TGTGCCAGCAGGAGAGTCTTCGGCGGCACTGAAGCTTTCTTT.

CDR3: CASSLLDRETQYF. The CDR3 nucleotides are TGTGCCAGCAGCCTACTGGACCGAGAGACCCAGTACTTC. The chain carries TRBV6-5 and TRBJ2-5; no definite D call. With 6 bases removed from V and 4 bases from J, the gap between germline ends came to 12 bases. This CDR3 contains 13 residues. Looked up from germline, CDR1 is MNHEY and CDR2 is SVGAGI.

This chain uses TRBV7-2 with TRBJ1-2; TRBD1 might be the D (5 bases). V was trimmed by 6 bases and J by 8 bases, leaving 13 bases between them. CDR1 is SGHTA, CDR2 FQGNSA, per germline. CDR3 length equals 12 residues. In DNA, the CDR3 is TGTGCCAGCAGGACAGTCTTGCGAGGCTACACCTTC. Its translation: CASRTVLRGYTF.

The chain carries TRBV5-1 and TRBJ1-6; D gene unclear. This CDR3 has 16 residues. Germline-derived CDR1 and CDR2 are SGHRS and YFSETQ. Trimming shortened V by 4 bases and J by 3 bases, and 14 bases separated the two germline ends. CDR3 loop: CASSVGGNSYNSPLHF. In DNA, the CDR3 is TGCGCCAGCAGCGTTGGAGGCAACAGCTATAATTCACCCCTCCACTTT. Full variable domain (rest looked up from reference TRBV5-1 and TRBJ1-6): KAGVTQTPRYLIKTRGQQVTLSCSPISGHRSVSWYQQTPGQGLQFLFEYFSETQRNKGNFPGRFSGRQFSNSRSEMNVSTLELGDSALYLCASSVGGNSYNSPLHFGNGTRLTVT.

The gene calls are TRBV30 and TRBJ1-3, with TRBD1 matching over 10 bases. CDR1 and CDR2 (germline): GTSNPN, SVGIG (reference sequence). The CDR3 is 17 amino acids. After removal of 5 bases from V and 1 base from J, the junction contained 11 bases not matched to a gene. The CDR3 region has the DNA TGTGCCTGGGGCGGTAGGGACAGGGGTGTGTCTGGAAACACCATATATTTT. Its protein product is CAWGGRDRGVSGNTIYF.

The chain employs TRBV15 and TRBJ1-3; a possible D gene is TRBD1 (6 bases). Deletions cut 1 base from V and 1 base from J, with 11 bases between. Germline-derived CDR1 and CDR2 are LNHNV and YYDKDF (reference sequence). The length of the CDR3 is 16 residues. The CDR3 DNA is TGTGCCACCAGCAGAGCGGTCAGGGGATCTGGAAACACCATATATTTT. Translated, it gives CATSRAVRGSGNTIYF. The full variable domain, in which reference TRBV15 and TRBJ1-3 provide the parts outside the CDR3, is DAMVIQNPRYQVTQFGKPVTLSCSQTLNHNVMYWYQQKSSQAPKLLFHYYDKDFNNEADTPDNFQSRRPNTSFCFLDIRSPGLGDTAMYLCATSRAVRGSGNTIYFGEGSWLTVV.

This chain joins TRBV5-1 and TRBJ1-2; TRBD1 matches 12 bases. V shed 5 bases, J shed 6 bases, and the junction held 8 bases outside the gene matches. The CDR3 spans 15 residues. Germline V lookup: CDR1 SGHRS, CDR2 YFSETQ. CDR3: CASRAGTGGIDGYTF. The DNA for the CDR3 is TGCGCCAGCAGGGCCGGGACAGGGGGCATCGATGGCTACACCTTC.

The gene calls are TRBV10-3 and TRBJ2-7; 8 nucleotides agree with TRBD2. Germline assignment: CDR1 ENHRY and CDR2 SYGVKD. This CDR3 is 15 amino acids long. The V segment lost 6 bases and the J segment 1 base; nucleotides outside the gene matches: 8. CDR3 sequence (DNA): TGTGCCATCAGGCCCACTAGCGGACAATCCTACGAGCAGTACTTC. This translates into CAIRPTSGQSYEQYF.